This T cell receptor (beta chain) was sequenced during a study of shared clonotypes between healthy human individuals. Germline CDR1 and CDR2: MDHEN and SYDVKM. V lost 6 bases, J lost 8 bases, and 13 bases lay in between. The CDR3 is made up of 12 amino acids. Participating donors were healthy, HIV-negative adults free of recent acute infections or vaccinations. Tens of thousands of T cell genomes (about 0.2 ug DNA) went into each sorted-subset replicate. Profiling relied on immunoSEQ multiplex PCR, and the TCRdb table lists in-frame clones only, not all of them. The sample has 2 million to 3 million clones; 93% are singletons.

This TCR derives from a man between 18 and 35 years old in good health. Some clones in this sample may be carry-over from other donors' samples. The sequencing sample was made of naive CD4+ T cells from PBMCs. Documented subset: CD45RA+ positively selected. The rearrangement uses TRBV28 and TRBJ1-1, with TRBD1 as a possible D gene (5 bases). CDR3 sequence (DNA): TGTGCCAGCAGACTGACAGTATCCGAAGCTTTCTTT. Translated: CASRLTVSEAFF.